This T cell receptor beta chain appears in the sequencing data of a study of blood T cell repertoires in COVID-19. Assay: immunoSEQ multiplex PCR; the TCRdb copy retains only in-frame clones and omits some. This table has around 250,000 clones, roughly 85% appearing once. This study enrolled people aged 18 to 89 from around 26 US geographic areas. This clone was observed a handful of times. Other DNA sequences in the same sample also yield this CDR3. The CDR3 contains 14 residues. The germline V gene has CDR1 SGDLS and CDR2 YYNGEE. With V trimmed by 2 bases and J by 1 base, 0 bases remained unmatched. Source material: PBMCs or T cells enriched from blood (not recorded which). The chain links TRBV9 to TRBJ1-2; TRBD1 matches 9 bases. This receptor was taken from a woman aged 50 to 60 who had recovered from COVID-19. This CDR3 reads CASSVGQGNYGYTF. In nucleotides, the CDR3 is TGTGCCAGCAGCGTGGGACAGGGTAACTATGGCTACACCTTC.